A single sample gave rise to the 5 T cell receptor beta chains below, sequenced in a study of CD8 T cells in ankylosing spondylitis. Via MiXCR, TCRdb re-called the 5' RACE reads, giving one row per CDR3 protein. The table has roughly 440,000 distinct CDR3 sequences, 17% seen once. Findings and caveats of the study: Blood of patients with ankylosing spondylitis appeared to be characterized by a TCR beta motif of eight highly homologous variants.

Their antigen targets remain unknown. Sequenced sample: blood, either unsorted or a sorted T cell fraction (not recorded which). Receptors originate from a male donor with ankylosing spondylitis.

The chain has TRBV5-1 and TRBJ2-2; D possibly corresponds to TRBD2 (5 bases). The CDR3 is made up of 15 amino acids. Deletions cut 0 bases from V and 5 bases from J, with 11 bases between. Germline V gene sequence: CDR1 SGHRS, CDR2 YFSETQ. The CDR3 bases are TGCGCCAGCAGCTTGGGAGGACTGGGTACCGGGGAGCTGTTTTTT. Encoded protein: CASSLGGLGTGELFF.

This clonotype occurred a few times. The chain is built from TRBV4-3 and TRBJ2-3; 7 positions agree with TRBD1. There are 15 residues in the CDR3. V trimming: 4 bases; J trimming: 0 bases; junction bases outside the gene matches: 4. The germline V gene encodes CDR1 LGHNA and CDR2 YSLEER. This chain's CDR3 is CASSLRDRSTDTQYF. The DNA for the CDR3 is TGCGCCAGCAGCCTCAGGGACAGAAGCACAGATACGCAGTATTTT.

The table lists this clonotype with a few counts. The CDR3 DNA reads as TGTGCCAGCAGCCCCCGGGGATCGGTTGTAGGAACTAATGAAAAACTGTTTTTT. This sequence encodes CASSPRGSVVGTNEKLFF. The J gene is TRBJ1-4, the V gene TRBV11-2, with D unresolved. This CDR3 is 18 amino acids long. Trimming removed 5 bases at V and 1 base at J, with 20 bases between. From germline, CDR1 is SGHAT and CDR2 FQNNGV.

DNA of the CDR3: TGTGCCAGCTCCTCCCGGGGGGGACCAACTAATGAAAAACTGTTTTTT. Its translation: CASSSRGGPTNEKLFF. The chain has TRBV7-6 and TRBJ1-4, with D possibly being TRBD1 (5 bases). Germline CDR1 SGHVS, CDR2 FNYEAQ. Trimming left V 8 bases short and J 0 bases short, with 16 bases between. The CDR3 totals 16 residues.

The chain joins TRBV29-1 to TRBJ2-3; no definite D call. Between the trimmed V and J ends, which lost 2 bases and 2 bases, there was a span of 5 bases. CDR3 length equals 12 residues. In germline, CDR1 is SQVTM, CDR2 ANQGSEA. CDR3 bases: TGCAGCGTTGAAAGGATCACAGATACGCAGTATTTT. This translates into CSVERITDTQYF.